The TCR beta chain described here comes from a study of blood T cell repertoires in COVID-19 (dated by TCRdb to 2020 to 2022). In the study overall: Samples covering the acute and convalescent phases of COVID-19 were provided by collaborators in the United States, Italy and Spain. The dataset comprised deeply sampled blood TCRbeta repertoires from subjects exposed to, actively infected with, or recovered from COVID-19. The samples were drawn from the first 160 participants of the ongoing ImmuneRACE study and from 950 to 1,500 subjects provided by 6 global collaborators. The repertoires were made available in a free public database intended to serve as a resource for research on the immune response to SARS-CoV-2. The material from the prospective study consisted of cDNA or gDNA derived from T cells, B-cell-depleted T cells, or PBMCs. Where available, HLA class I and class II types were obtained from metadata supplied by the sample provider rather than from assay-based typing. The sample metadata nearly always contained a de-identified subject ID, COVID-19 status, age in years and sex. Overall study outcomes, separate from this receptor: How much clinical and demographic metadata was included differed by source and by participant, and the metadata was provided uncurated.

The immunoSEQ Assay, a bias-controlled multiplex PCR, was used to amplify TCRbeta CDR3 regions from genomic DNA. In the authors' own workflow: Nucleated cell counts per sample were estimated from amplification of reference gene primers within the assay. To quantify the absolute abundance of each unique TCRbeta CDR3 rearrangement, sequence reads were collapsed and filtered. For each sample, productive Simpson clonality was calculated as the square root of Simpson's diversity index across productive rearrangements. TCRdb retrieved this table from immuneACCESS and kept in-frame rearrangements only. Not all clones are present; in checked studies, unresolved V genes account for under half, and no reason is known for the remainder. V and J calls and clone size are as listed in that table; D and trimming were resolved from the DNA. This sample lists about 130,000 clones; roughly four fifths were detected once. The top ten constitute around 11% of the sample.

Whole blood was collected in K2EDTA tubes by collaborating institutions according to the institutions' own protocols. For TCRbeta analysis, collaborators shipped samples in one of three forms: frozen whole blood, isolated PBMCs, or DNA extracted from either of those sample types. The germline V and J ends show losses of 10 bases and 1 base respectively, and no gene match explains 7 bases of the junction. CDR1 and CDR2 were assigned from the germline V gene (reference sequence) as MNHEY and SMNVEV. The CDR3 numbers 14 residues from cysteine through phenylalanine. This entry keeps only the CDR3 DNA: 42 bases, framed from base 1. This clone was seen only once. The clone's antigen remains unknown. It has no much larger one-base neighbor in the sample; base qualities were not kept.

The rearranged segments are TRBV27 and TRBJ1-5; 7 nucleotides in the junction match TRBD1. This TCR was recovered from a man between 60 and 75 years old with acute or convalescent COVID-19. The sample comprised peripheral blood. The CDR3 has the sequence CATGGGGSNQPQHF. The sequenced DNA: TGTGCCACAGGAGGAGGGGGCAGCAATCAGCCCCAGCATTTT.